This passage covers 26 T cell receptor beta chains from one sample sequenced in a study of regulatory T cells in long-lasting Graves disease. CDR3-region Arm-PCR and iRepertoire HTBI primers produced the TCR beta libraries. TCRdb itself ran the multiplex PCR reads through MiXCR, one entry per CDR3 protein. The repertoire consists of more than 300,000 distinct CDR3 sequences, with about 23% occurring once and the leading ten covering 28%. This sample's time point: persistent/refractory GD, antithyroid drugs over 5 years with positive TRAb. Isolated PBMC RNA provided the starting material for the TCR library. Sequencing was performed on peripheral blood mononuclear cells (PBMCs), taken when the disease was refractory, from a patient treated with antithyroid drugs. The source of these receptors is a woman aged 40-49 years with Graves disease.

This clonotype was detected only a few times. This sequence joins TRBV30 and TRBJ2-7, with 7 bases lining up with TRBD1. V lost 3 bases and J lost 0; bases outside the gene matches: 11. This CDR3 comprises 16 residues. The V gene's germline CDR1 is GTSNPN and CDR2 SVGIG (reference sequence). The DNA of the CDR3 is TGTGCCTGGAGGCAATACCGGGACAGTAGCTCCTACGAGCAGTACTTC. Its protein is CAWRQYRDSSSYEQYF.

With regard to this clonotype: This may be a read error: a much more frequent sequence differs by one nucleotide. V gene TRBV10-1 combines with J gene TRBJ2-1, with 11 positions matching TRBD1. J was trimmed by 8 bases and V by 4 bases; bases with no gene match: 4. The CDR3 sequence is 14 residues long. Per the germline V gene, CDR1 is WNHNN and CDR2 is SYGVQD (reference sequence). Here the CDR3 reads CASSVDRGRDEQFF. CDR3 bases: TGCGCCAGCAGTGTGGACAGGGGGCGAGATGAGCAGTTCTTC.

This clonotype has just a few counts. A much bigger clone sits one base away, suggesting this may be a read error. The CDR3 DNA sequence: TGTGCCAGCAGTGTAGACAACTCTGGGGCCAACGTCCTGACTTTC. This codes for CASSVDNSGANVLTF. The chain couples TRBV3-1 to TRBJ2-6; D gene ambiguous. V was cut by 6 bases and J by 0 bases, with 9 bases left in between. The CDR3 loop spans 15 amino acids. The germline V gene has CDR1 LGHDT and CDR2 YNNKEL (reference sequence).

This clonotype was counted between two and nine times. This chain uses TRBV28 with TRBJ2-4; D is uncertain. Germline CDR1 and CDR2: MDHEN and SYDVKM. Trimming took 2 bases from V and 2 from J, leaving 10 bases between them. CDR3 length: 15 residues. For the CDR3, the DNA is TGTGCCAGCAGTTTAGTTGGGGATCCCAAAAACATTCAGTACTTC. This gives the protein CASSLVGDPKNIQYF.

The rearrangement links TRBV5-1 to TRBJ1-2; 7 bases match TRBD1. The CDR3 extends over 16 amino acids. Unmatched junction bases numbered 6, after V lost 1 base and J lost 0 bases. CDR1 SGHRS and CDR2 YFSETQ come from the germline V gene. The chain's CDR3 is CASSLNFGQANYGYTF. In nucleotides, the CDR3 is TGCGCCAGCAGCTTGAATTTTGGACAGGCTAACTATGGCTACACCTTC.

This clonotype was counted ten times or more. J is TRBJ1-5 and V is TRBV28; 8 nucleotides agree with TRBD1. V was pared by 5 bases and J by 5 bases, with 8 bases of the junction left unmatched. The germline CDR1 and CDR2 sequences are MDHEN and SYDVKM. CDR3 length: 15 residues. CDR3: CASSPDRVVDQPQHF. In nucleotides, the CDR3 is TGTGCCAGCAGTCCGGACAGGGTAGTGGATCAGCCCCAGCATTTT.

This clonotype was seen many times. V usage is TRBV2 and J usage is TRBJ1-2; no definite D call. The CDR3 is 16 amino acids. The V and J ends lost 5 bases and 7 bases respectively, with 23 bases between them. The germline gives CDR1 SNHLY, CDR2 FYNNEI. In DNA form, the CDR3 reads TGTGCCAGCAGTATCCGAGCAGGTCGGGAAAGGCGTGGCTACACCTTC. Translating it yields CASSIRAGRERRGYTF.

Details on this clonotype: One end of the junction varies from germline; a read error may be responsible. The V and J genes are TRBV20-1 and TRBJ2-3; the D is unclear. This CDR3 is built from 9 residues. The germline V gene has CDR1 DFQATT and CDR2 SNEGSKA (reference sequence). The CDR3 spells CSATHTQYF. CDR3 bases: TGCAGTGCCACACATACGCAGTATTTT.

The CDR3 reads CSARNPGTRVNEQFF. DNA of the CDR3: TGCAGTGCTAGAAATCCCGGGACTAGGGTCAATGAGCAGTTCTTC. This chain connects TRBV20-1 to TRBJ2-1, with 8 bases that match TRBD2. V shed 2 bases and J 6 bases; nucleotides not matched to a gene: 9. The CDR3 extends over 15 amino acids. Per the germline V gene, CDR1 is DFQATT and CDR2 is SNEGSKA (reference sequence).

This chain connects TRBV5-1 to TRBJ2-5; a weak D match, TRBD1 (5 bases). Deletions cut 7 bases from V and 4 bases from J, with 14 bases between. CDR3 length: 13 amino acids. Germline loops: CDR1 SGHRS, CDR2 YFSETQ. CDR3 region: CASDPGHRETQYF. The CDR3 DNA reads TGCGCCAGCGACCCCGGACATCGAGAGACCCAGTACTTC.

The sample holds a few counts of this clonotype. This rearrangement joins TRBV2 to TRBJ2-3; 8 bases line up with TRBD2. V lost 6 bases, J lost 10 bases, and 6 bases stayed unmatched. The CDR3 sequence is 12 residues long. Germline-derived CDR1 and CDR2 are SNHLY and FYNNEI. The chain's CDR3 is CASRGLVDPQYF. The CDR3 DNA sequence: TGTGCCAGCAGGGGACTAGTTGATCCGCAGTATTTT.

The V call is TRBV7-9, the J call TRBJ2-7; possible D gene TRBD1, 5 bases. Per the germline V gene, CDR1 is SEHNR and CDR2 is FQNEAQ (reference sequence). Trimming left V 5 bases short and J 0 bases short, with 17 bases between. The CDR3 is 16 residues long. The CDR3 nucleotides are TGTGCCAGCAGCCAAGAGGTGTGGGGCTACTCCTACGAGCAGTACTTC. Translation: CASSQEVWGYSYEQYF.

The chain employs TRBV3-1 and TRBJ2-7; TRBD1 agrees at 11 bases. The CDR3 is 15 residues long. The J segment lost 5 bases and the V segment lost 4 bases, leaving 7 bases of the junction unmatched. Germline CDR1 reads LGHDT; CDR2 reads YNNKEL (reference sequence). The chain's CDR3 is CASSRGTGGQNEQYF. CDR3 DNA: TGTGCCAGCAGCCGAGGGACAGGGGGACAGAACGAGCAGTACTTC.

This clonotype was recorded only once. The chain links TRBV28 to TRBJ2-7; 9 bases match TRBD1. The CDR3 runs to 16 residues. CDR1 and CDR2 (germline): MDHEN, SYDVKM. V gave up 6 bases and J gave up 3 bases; unmatched junction bases: 12. The CDR3 nucleotides read TGTGCCAGCAGCCAAGGTACCGGGACAGGGCACTACGAGCAGTACTTC. This codes for CASSQGTGTGHYEQYF. Together with reference TRBV28 and TRBJ2-7, the CDR3 gives the full variable domain: DVKVTQSSRYLVKRTGEKVFLECVQDMDHENMFWYRQDPGLGLRLIYFSYDVKMKEKGDIPEGYSVSREKKERFSLILESASTNQTSMYLCASSQGTGTGHYEQYFGPGTRLTVT.

Ten or more counts support this clonotype. The CDR3 ends on some other residue instead of the conserved phenylalanine or tryptophan, so this is likely a read error. It is unclear where the CDR3 begins or ends on the DNA, so no DNA is shown, and the CDR3 is as TCRdb lists it. The chain combines TRBV2 with TRBJ1-1; the listed D gene, TRBD1, was not tested against the DNA. CDR1 is SNHLY and CDR2 is FYNNEI in the germline V gene. The CDR3 is 12 amino acids long, termini counted. CDR3 loop: CASSLSVGGSGI.

This clonotype turned up a few times. The genes are TRBV19 and TRBJ2-7; TRBD2 matches 8 bases. CDR3 length: 15 amino acids. V was clipped by 1 base and J by 4 bases; unmatched bases: 6. Per germline, CDR1 LNHDA and CDR2 SQIVND (reference sequence). In nucleotides, the CDR3 is TGTGCCAGTAGTATAGCAAGCGGGAGAGAATACGAGCAGTACTTC. Protein: CASSIASGREYEQYF.

This clonotype was recorded a few times. The rearrangement links TRBV20-1 to TRBJ2-2; 7 nucleotides align to TRBD2. Losses at the gene ends were 1 base for V and 4 bases for J; bases not matched to a gene: 3. The germline V gene encodes CDR1 DFQATT and CDR2 SNEGSKA (reference sequence). This CDR3 spans 14 amino acids. The CDR3 bases are TGCAGTGCTAGAGCGGGAGGAGGCACCGGGGAGCTGTTTTTT. It translates to CSARAGGGTGELFF.

At least ten counts were recorded for this clonotype. This chain uses TRBV7-8 with TRBJ2-5; 7 positions match TRBD1. Germline assignment: CDR1 SGHVS and CDR2 FQNEAQ. The CDR3 sequence is 14 residues long. V gave up 4 bases and J gave up 8 bases; unmatched junction bases: 10. As DNA, the CDR3 is TGTGCCAGCAGCTCCGCTGGGACAGCATTCACCCAGTACTTC. Amino acid sequence: CASSSAGTAFTQYF.

This clonotype was observed many times. The V and J genes are TRBV6-5 and TRBJ1-1; the D is unclear. Germline values: CDR1 MNHEY, CDR2 SVGAGI. The V gene lost 0 bases and the J gene lost 1 base, with 12 bases spanning the gap. This CDR3 spans 16 amino acids. In nucleotides, the CDR3 is TGTGCCAGCAGTTACTCACCTGAATGGGGGAACACTGAAGCTTTCTTT. It codes for CASSYSPEWGNTEAFF.

V gene TRBV20-1 combines with J gene TRBJ2-3, with D hard to call. Germline V CDR1 and CDR2: DFQATT, SNEGSKA (reference sequence). The V gene lost 2 bases and the J gene lost 4 bases, with 10 bases spanning the gap. The CDR3 runs to 13 residues. The CDR3 region has the DNA TGCAGTGCTAGACGAGTTGGCGCAGATACGCAGTATTTT. Its translation is CSARRVGADTQYF.

This clonotype was seen only once. V is TRBV5-1 and J is TRBJ2-7; D unclear. CDR1 and CDR2 (germline): SGHRS, YFSETQ. This CDR3 has 13 residues. The V gene lost 2 bases and the J gene lost 5 bases, with 11 bases spanning the gap. The CDR3 sequence is CASSLSQSHEQYF. In DNA form, the CDR3 reads TGCGCCAGCAGCTTATCCCAATCCCACGAGCAGTACTTC.

Concerning this clonotype itself: This could be a read error, since a much larger clone is one nucleotide away. The gene calls are TRBV24-1 and TRBJ2-4; D is possibly TRBD1 (5 bases). The J call is in doubt because the DNA end fits TRBJ1-2 better. In germline, CDR1 is KGHDR, CDR2 SFDVKD. This CDR3 is built from 13 residues. CDR3 sequence (DNA): TGTGCCACCAGCGGACACCCTATAGATGGCTACACCTTC. It codes for CATSGHPIDGYTF.

This clonotype was counted a single time. This chain joins TRBV7-9 and TRBJ1-4, with D unclear. Germline V gene data show CDR1 as SEHNR and CDR2 as FQNEAQ (reference sequence). CDR3 length: 13 amino acids. With 2 bases removed from V and 5 bases from J, the gap between germline ends came to 6 bases. CDR3 protein: CASSLSENEKLFF. The CDR3 DNA reads TGTGCCAGCAGCTTATCCGAGAATGAAAAACTGTTTTTT.

V usage is TRBV28 and J usage is TRBJ1-2; TRBD1 might be the D (5 bases). Between the trimmed V and J ends, which lost 6 bases and 4 bases, there was a span of 18 bases. Germline V gives CDR1 MDHEN, CDR2 SYDVKM. CDR3 length: 15 amino acids. DNA of the CDR3: TGTGCCAGCAGCCAAAGACAGTGGGACTTCTATGGCTACACCTTC. It encodes CASSQRQWDFYGYTF.

A word on this clonotype: This could be a read error, since a much larger clone is one nucleotide away. The chain employs TRBV28 and TRBJ1-1, with TRBD1 matching over 9 bases. The germline gives CDR1 MDHEN, CDR2 SYDVKM. The CDR3 has 13 residues. CDR3 loop: CASIDRGNTEASF. The CDR3 nucleotides are TGTGCCAGCATTGACAGGGGGAACACTGAAGCTTCCTTT.

Turning to this clonotype: Germline and junction disagree at one end, which may indicate a read error. V and J are TRBV2 and TRBJ2-2; TRBD2 agrees at 9 bases. This CDR3 has 17 residues. CDR1 and CDR2 (germline): SNHLY, FYNNEI. CDR3 nucleotide sequence: TGTGCCAGCAGTACCGGACTAGCGCGAGTGGACACCGAGGAGCTGTTTTTT. It specifies CASSTGLARVDTEELFF.